Detailed here is one TCR beta chain. The data were taken from a study of blood T cell repertoires in COVID-19. Trimming at V came to 4 bases and at J to 2 bases, leaving 1 base not matched to a gene. The CDR3 loop spans 15 amino acids. CDR1 is MNHEY, CDR2 SVGAGI, per germline. TCRdb's copy holds only in-frame clones and misses some; the assay was immunoSEQ multiplex PCR. This sample yields 490,000 or so clones, of which around 87% are seen a single time; 1.8% belongs to the top ten. What was sequenced was PBMCs or T cells enriched from blood (not recorded which). The TCR was taken from a woman in her thirties or forties who had recovered from COVID-19. The V gene is TRBV6-5, the J gene TRBJ2-5, with 13 bases aligning to TRBD2. CDR3 nucleotides: TGTGCCAGCAGTTGGACTAGCGGGGGACAAGAGACCCAGTACTTC. It specifies CASSWTSGGQETQYF.